The 8 T cell receptor beta chains reported below all come from one sample, sequenced in a study of cytomegalovirus exposure and HLA in healthy donors. The PCR was carried out with 60 Vbeta primers and 13 Jbeta primers. The protocol was immunoSEQ multiplex PCR, while the TCRdb copy is restricted to in-frame clones and leaves out a portion. The data contain under 150,000 clones, around 81% of them seen just once; the ten biggest clones take up around 1.8%. The sequencing input was PBMCs. Receptors were obtained from a woman between 50 and 59 years old in good health and CMV-seronegative.

The chain combines TRBV18 with TRBJ2-1; 9 bases match TRBD1. V gave up 0 bases and J gave up 9 bases; unmatched junction bases: 9. Germline CDR1 and CDR2: KGHSH and LQKENI. The CDR3 runs 16 residues. The CDR3 DNA sequence: TGTGCCAGCTCACCACCCCCCGGACAGGGGAGGTCTGAGCAGTTCTTC. This sequence encodes CASSPPPGQGRSEQFF.

This chain links TRBV7-2 with TRBJ2-7; TRBD2 is a possible D gene (5 bases). Trimming left V 2 bases short and J 0 bases short, with 11 bases between. This CDR3 contains 15 residues. CDR1 SGHTA and CDR2 FQGNSA come from the germline V gene. CDR3: CASSLSGSSSYEQYF. The CDR3 DNA is TGTGCCAGCAGCTTAAGCGGTTCCAGCTCCTACGAGCAGTACTTC.

The chain is built from TRBV4-3 and TRBJ2-5, with 8 bases identical to TRBD2. From germline, CDR1 is LGHNA and CDR2 YSLEER. Trimming cost V 1 base and J 1 base; bases outside gene matches: 5. This CDR3 comprises 16 residues. CDR3 nucleotides: TGCGCCAGCAGCCAAGTAGGGGCGGGGGGCCAAGAGACCCAGTACTTC. It encodes CASSQVGAGGQETQYF.

Details on this clone: Relative to the germline gene, one junction end is altered; a read error may explain this. The chain uses TRBV5-4 and TRBJ1-1; the D is unclear. This CDR3 has 14 amino acids. Looked up from germline, CDR1 is SGHNT and CDR2 is YYREEE (reference sequence). The CDR3 nucleotides are TGTGCCAACAGCTTGGCTTGGTCGAGCACTGAAGCTTTCTTT. It codes for CANSLAWSSTEAFF.

For the CDR3, the DNA is TGTGCCAGCAGCTCGGGACTAGCGGGGGAGCAGTACTTC. It specifies CASSSGLAGEQYF. The V gene is TRBV11-2, the J gene TRBJ2-7, with 13 bases lining up with TRBD2. J lost 7 bases, V lost 4 bases, and 1 base had no gene match. The CDR3 sequence is 13 residues long. Germline V gene data show CDR1 as SGHAT and CDR2 as FQNNGV. The variable domain in full, completed from reference TRBV11-2 and TRBJ2-7, reads EAGVAQSPRYKIIEKRQSVAFWCNPISGHATLYWYQQILGQGPKLLIQFQNNGVVDDSQLPKDRFSAERLKGVDSTLKIQPAKLEDSAVYLCASSSGLAGEQYFGPGTRLTVT.

The chain recombines TRBV27 with TRBJ1-5, with 8 bases that match TRBD1. CDR3 size: 16 residues. J was trimmed by 3 bases and V by 3 bases; bases with no gene match: 7. Germline V gene sequence: CDR1 MNHEY, CDR2 SMNVEV (reference sequence). The CDR3 bases are TGTGCCAGCAGTTTTGGACAGGGTCGGCCCAATCAGCCCCAGCATTTT. Translating it yields CASSFGQGRPNQPQHF.

The V and J genes are TRBV7-8 and TRBJ2-2, with TRBD1 as a possible D gene (6 bases). Germline V gene lookup returns CDR1 SGHVS and CDR2 FQNEAQ. The CDR3 is 15 amino acids. V was trimmed by 6 bases and J by 4 bases, leaving 15 bases between them. The CDR3 DNA follows: TGTGCCAGCAGACGGACAGCCGCGAGCACCGGGGAGCTGTTTTTT. This codes for CASRRTAASTGELFF.

The rearrangement joins TRBV18 to TRBJ1-3; 7 bases map to TRBD1. This CDR3 has 16 residues. V was clipped by 1 base and J by 0 bases; unmatched bases: 3. Looked up from germline, CDR1 is KGHSH and CDR2 is LQKENI. The CDR3 nucleotides read TGTGCCAGCTCACCACAACAGGGGAACTCTGGAAACACCATATATTTT. Its protein is CASSPQQGNSGNTIYF.